The clone carrying this TCR beta chain was found many times. This sample is drawn from a study of identical twins. Among all donors, each was a healthy Caucasian. Each CDR3 protein gets one entry after TCRdb re-called the 5' RACE reads with MiXCR. The data contain some 710,000 distinct CDR3 sequences, approximately 6% of them singletons. The CDR3 has 16 residues. The trim removed 5 bases at V and 2 bases at J, leaving 9 bases unmatched. Germline lookup yields CDR1 PRHDT and CDR2 FYEKMQ (reference sequence). The sequenced sample was naive T cells sorted from blood. The chain joins TRBV13 to TRBJ2-7, with 10 bases fitting TRBD2. The source of this sequence is a man younger than 35 in good health. CDR3 loop: CASSLKGLATTYEQYF. DNA of the CDR3: TGTGCCAGCAGCCTCAAGGGACTAGCGACCACCTACGAGCAGTACTTC.